This T cell receptor (beta chain) emerged from a study of blood T cell repertoires in COVID-19. Repertoires were generated with immunoSEQ multiplex PCR, while TCRdb's copy carries only in-frame clones and drops some. The table shows 150,000 to 200,000 clones, with about 89% occurring only once. This TCR came from a man aged 65 to 79 with acute or convalescent COVID-19. The sequencing sample was made of peripheral blood.

Here the CDR3 reads CASSHPTGRNTGELFF. The DNA for the CDR3 is TGCGCCAGCAGTCATCCGACAGGGAGGAACACCGGGGAGCTGTTTTTT. The chain joins TRBV4-1 to TRBJ2-2; 7 positions agree with TRBD1. In germline, CDR1 is MGHRA, CDR2 YSYEKL. The CDR3 is made up of 16 amino acids. With V trimmed by 6 bases and J by 1 base, 8 bases remained unmatched.